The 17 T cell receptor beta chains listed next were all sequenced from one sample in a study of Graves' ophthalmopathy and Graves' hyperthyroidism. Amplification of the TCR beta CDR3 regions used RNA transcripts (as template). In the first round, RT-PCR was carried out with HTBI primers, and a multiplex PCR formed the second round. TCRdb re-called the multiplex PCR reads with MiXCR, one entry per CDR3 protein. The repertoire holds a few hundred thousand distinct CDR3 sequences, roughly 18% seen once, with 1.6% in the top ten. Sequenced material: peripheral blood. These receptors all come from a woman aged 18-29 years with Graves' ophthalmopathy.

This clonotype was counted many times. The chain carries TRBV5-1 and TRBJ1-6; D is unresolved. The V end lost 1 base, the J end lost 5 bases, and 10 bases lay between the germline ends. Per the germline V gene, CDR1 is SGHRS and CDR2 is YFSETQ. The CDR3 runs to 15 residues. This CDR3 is CASSLWISDNSPLHF. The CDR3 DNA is TGCGCCAGCAGCTTGTGGATCTCTGATAATTCACCCCTCCACTTT.

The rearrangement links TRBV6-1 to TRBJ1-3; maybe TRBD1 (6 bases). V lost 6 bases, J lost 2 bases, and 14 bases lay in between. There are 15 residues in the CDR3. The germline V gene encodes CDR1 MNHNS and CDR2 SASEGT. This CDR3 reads CASRTGRQAGNTIYF. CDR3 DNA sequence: TGTGCCAGCAGGACAGGTCGTCAGGCTGGAAACACCATATATTTT.

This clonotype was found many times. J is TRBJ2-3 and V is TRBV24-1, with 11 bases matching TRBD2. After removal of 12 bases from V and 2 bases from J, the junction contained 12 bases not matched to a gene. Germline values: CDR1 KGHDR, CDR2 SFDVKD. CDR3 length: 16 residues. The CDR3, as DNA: TGTGCCCCGATAGCGGGAGGGCCCAGGGTCACAGATACGCAGTATTTT. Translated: CAPIAGGPRVTDTQYF.

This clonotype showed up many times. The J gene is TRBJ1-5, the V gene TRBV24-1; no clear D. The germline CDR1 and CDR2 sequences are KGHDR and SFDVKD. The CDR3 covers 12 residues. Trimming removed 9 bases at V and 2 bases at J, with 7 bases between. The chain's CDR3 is CATAEGNQPQHF. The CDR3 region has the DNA TGTGCCACCGCGGAAGGCAATCAGCCCCAGCATTTT.

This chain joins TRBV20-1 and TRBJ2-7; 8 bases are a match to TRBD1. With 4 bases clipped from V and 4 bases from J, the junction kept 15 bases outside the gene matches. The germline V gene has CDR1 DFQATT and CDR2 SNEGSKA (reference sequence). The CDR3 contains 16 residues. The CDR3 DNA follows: TGCAGTGCTAAACCCCCCCTCGACAGGGGACTGTACGAGCAGTACTTC. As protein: CSAKPPLDRGLYEQYF.

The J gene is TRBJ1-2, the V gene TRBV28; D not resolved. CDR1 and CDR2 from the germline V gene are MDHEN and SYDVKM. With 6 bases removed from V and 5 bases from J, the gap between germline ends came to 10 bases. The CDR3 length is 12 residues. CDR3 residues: CASSRRLYGYTF. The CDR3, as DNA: TGTGCCAGCAGCCGACGCCTTTATGGCTACACCTTC.

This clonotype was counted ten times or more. The CDR3 sequence: CASSLEQSYEQYF. CDR3 sequence (DNA): TGTGCCAGCAGCTTAGAACAATCCTACGAGCAGTACTTC. The V gene is TRBV7-2, the J gene TRBJ2-7, with unresolved D. The CDR3 length is 13 residues. Trimming removed 1 base at V and 1 base at J, with 5 bases between. The V gene's germline CDR1 is SGHTA and CDR2 FQGNSA.

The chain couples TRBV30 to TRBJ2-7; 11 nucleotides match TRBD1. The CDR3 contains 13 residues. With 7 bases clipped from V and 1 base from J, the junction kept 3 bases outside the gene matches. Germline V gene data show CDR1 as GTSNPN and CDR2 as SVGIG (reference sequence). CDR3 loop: CASGQGGSYEQYF. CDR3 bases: TGTGCCTCGGGACAGGGGGGATCCTACGAGCAGTACTTC.

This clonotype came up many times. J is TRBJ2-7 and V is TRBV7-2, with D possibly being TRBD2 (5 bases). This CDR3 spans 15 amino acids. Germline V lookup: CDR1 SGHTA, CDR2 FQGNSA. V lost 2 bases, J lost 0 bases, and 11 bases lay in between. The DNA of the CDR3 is TGTGCCAGCAGCTTAAACGGGCGGGCCTCCTACGAGCAGTACTTC. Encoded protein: CASSLNGRASYEQYF.

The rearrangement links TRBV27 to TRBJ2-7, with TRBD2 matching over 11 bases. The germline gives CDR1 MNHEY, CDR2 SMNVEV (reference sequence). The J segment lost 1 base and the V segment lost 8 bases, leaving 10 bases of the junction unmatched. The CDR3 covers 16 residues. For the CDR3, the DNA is TGTGCCAGCGGAACTAGCGGGGGAGATGGATCCTACGAGCAGTACTTC. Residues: CASGTSGGDGSYEQYF.

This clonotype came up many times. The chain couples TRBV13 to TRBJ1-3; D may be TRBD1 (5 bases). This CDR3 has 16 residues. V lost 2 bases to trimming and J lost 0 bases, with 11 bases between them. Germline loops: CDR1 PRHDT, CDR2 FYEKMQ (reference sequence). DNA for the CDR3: TGTGCCAGCAGCTTACGGAGGGGTTTCTCTGGAAACACCATATATTTT. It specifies CASSLRRGFSGNTIYF.

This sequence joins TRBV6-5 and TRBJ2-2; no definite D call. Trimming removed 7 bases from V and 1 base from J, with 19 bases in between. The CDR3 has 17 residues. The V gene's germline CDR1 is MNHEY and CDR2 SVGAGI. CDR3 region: CASTSLFGRLNTGELFF. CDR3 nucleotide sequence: TGTGCCAGCACTTCCTTGTTTGGGCGACTGAACACCGGGGAGCTGTTTTTT.

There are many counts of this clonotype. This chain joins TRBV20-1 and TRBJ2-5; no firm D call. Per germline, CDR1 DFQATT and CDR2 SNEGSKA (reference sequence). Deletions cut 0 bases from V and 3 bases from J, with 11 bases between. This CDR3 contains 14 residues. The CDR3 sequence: CSARDREREETQYF. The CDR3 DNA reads TGCAGTGCTAGAGATCGAGAACGGGAAGAGACCCAGTACTTC.

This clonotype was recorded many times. CDR3 region: CASSLSRGNSPLHF. For the CDR3, the DNA is TGTGCCAGCAGTTTAAGTAGGGGTAATTCACCCCTCCACTTT. The V call is TRBV12-3 or TRBV12-4, the J call TRBJ1-6, with D possibly matching TRBD1 (5 bases). V was trimmed by 2 bases and J by 6 bases, leaving 8 bases between them. This CDR3 spans 14 amino acids.

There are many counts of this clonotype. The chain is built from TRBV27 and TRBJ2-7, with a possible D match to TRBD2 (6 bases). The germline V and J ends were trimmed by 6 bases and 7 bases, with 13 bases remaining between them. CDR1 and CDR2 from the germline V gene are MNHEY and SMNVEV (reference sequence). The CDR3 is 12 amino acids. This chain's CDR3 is CASSETRGEQYF. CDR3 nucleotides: TGTGCCAGCAGCGAGACTCGGGGGGAGCAGTACTTC.

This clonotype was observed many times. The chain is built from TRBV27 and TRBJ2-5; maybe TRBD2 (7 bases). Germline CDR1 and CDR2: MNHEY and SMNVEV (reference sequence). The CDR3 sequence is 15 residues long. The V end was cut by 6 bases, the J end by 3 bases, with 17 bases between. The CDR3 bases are TGTGCCAGCAGGGGAGGGGGGGCCGGGGAAGAGACCCAGTACTTC. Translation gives CASRGGGAGEETQYF.

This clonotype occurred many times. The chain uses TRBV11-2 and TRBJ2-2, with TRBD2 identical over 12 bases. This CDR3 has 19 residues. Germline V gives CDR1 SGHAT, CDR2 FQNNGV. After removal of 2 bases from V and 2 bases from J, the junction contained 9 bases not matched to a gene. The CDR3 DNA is TGTGCCAGCAGCTTAAATCGGGCTAGCGGGGGGGCAAACACCGGGGAGCTGTTTTTT. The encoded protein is CASSLNRASGGANTGELFF.